This T cell receptor (beta chain) was identified in a study of blood T cell repertoires in COVID-19. Cohorts were based on clinical histories the participants reported. Cohort 3 recovered donors had two negative PCRs, clearance, or symptom resolution. Only in-frame clones appear in the TCRdb table, and some are missing; sequencing was by immunoSEQ multiplex PCR. The sample lists more than 150,000 clones, around four fifths occurring once. J was trimmed by 3 bases and V by 6 bases; bases with no gene match: 5. The CDR3 consists of 15 residues. CDR1 is MDHEN, CDR2 SYDVKM, per germline. The chain has TRBV28 and TRBJ2-1, with 10 bases fitting TRBD1. The sequenced sample was PBMCs or T cells enriched from blood (not recorded which). The TCR was taken from a woman between 45 and 65 years old who had recovered from COVID-19. The CDR3 bases are TGTGCCAGCAGCCGACAGGGGGCGAACTACAATGAGCAGTTCTTC. It translates to CASSRQGANYNEQFF.